The 21 T cell receptor beta chains below all came from one sample that was sequenced in a study of OX40 agonist ivuxolimab in advanced cancers. Using immunoSEQ multiplex PCR, the repertoire was profiled, and TCRdb retains in-frame clones only, with some absent. Altogether 55,000 to 75,000 clones are present, about four fifths being singletons, with the ten largest covering less than 5%. The sample was CD4+ or CD8+ T cells sorted from blood, taken in a trial of the OX40 agonist ivuxolimab. The receptors were sampled from an adult with an advanced solid tumor such as melanoma, head and neck, liver or kidney cancer.

For this clone: An end of the junction differs from the germline gene, which may be a read error. The chain employs TRBV6-5 and TRBJ1-6; D is uncertain. CDR3 size: 15 residues. Germline assignment: CDR1 MNHEY and CDR2 SVGAGI. Here the CDR3 reads CASSYGTDRRSPLHF. CDR3 coding DNA: TGTGCCAGTAGTTACGGTACGGACCGCCGCTCACCCCTCCACTTT.

The chain uses TRBV5-1 and TRBJ2-7, with D possibly TRBD1 on 6 matching bases. CDR1 and CDR2 from the germline V gene are SGHRS and YFSETQ. The CDR3 loop spans 13 amino acids. V shed 4 bases and J shed 7 bases, with 15 bases lying between them. This chain's CDR3 is CASSGGTSSEQYF. The CDR3 DNA sequence: TGCGCCAGCAGCGGTGGGACATCCTCGGAGCAGTACTTC.

V is TRBV19 and J is TRBJ1-2; 8 bases fit TRBD1. The CDR3 is 14 amino acids. With 4 bases clipped from V and 6 bases from J, the junction kept 7 bases outside the gene matches. CDR1 is LNHDA and CDR2 is SQIVND in the germline V gene (reference sequence). The chain's CDR3 is CASSKGQGWNGYTF. The CDR3 region has the DNA TGTGCCAGTAGTAAAGGACAGGGATGGAATGGCTACACCTTC.

V is TRBV5-6 and J is TRBJ2-1, with 15 bases lining up with TRBD2. The trim removed 2 bases at V and 7 bases at J, leaving 7 bases unmatched. This CDR3 comprises 17 residues. Looked up from germline, CDR1 is SGHDT and CDR2 is YYEEEE. This CDR3 reads CASSLWTSGGAVNEQFF. Here the CDR3 DNA reads TGTGCCAGCAGCTTATGGACTAGCGGGGGGGCGGTTAATGAGCAGTTCTTC.

The CDR3: CASSIGLAGVSGANVLTF. In nucleotides, the CDR3 is TGTGCCAGCAGCATTGGACTAGCGGGGGTCTCTGGGGCCAACGTCCTGACTTTC. This chain uses TRBV5-6 with TRBJ2-6; TRBD2 matches at 13 bases. Germline V lookup: CDR1 SGHDT, CDR2 YYEEEE. The CDR3 loop spans 18 amino acids. The junction had 4 bases not matched to a gene; V was cut back by 4 bases and J by 0 bases.

The J gene is TRBJ1-1, the V gene TRBV10-3; 7 bases fit TRBD1. This CDR3 is built from 13 residues. Germline lookup yields CDR1 ENHRY and CDR2 SYGVKD. With 6 bases clipped from V and 2 bases from J, the junction kept 3 bases outside the gene matches. The CDR3: CAISRQGNTEAFF. The CDR3 DNA reads as TGTGCCATCAGCCGACAGGGAAACACTGAAGCTTTCTTT.

The chain has TRBV21-1 and TRBJ2-6; the tabulated D call, TRBD2, remains unverified against the DNA. TRBV21-1 is a pseudogene locus. This CDR3 region has 18 residues. In nucleotides, the CDR3 is TGTGCCAGCAGCAAAAGCGGTCGGAAAGATTCTGGGGCCAACGTCCTGACTTTC. This gives the protein CASSKSGRKDSGANVLTF.

The J gene is TRBJ2-7, the V gene TRBV2; D ambiguous. CDR1 and CDR2 from the germline V gene are SNHLY and FYNNEI. V shed 8 bases and J shed 0 bases, with 11 bases lying between them. This CDR3 comprises 13 residues. CDR3 residues: CASDGPSSYEQYF. Here the CDR3 DNA reads TGTGCCAGCGACGGCCCGAGCTCCTACGAGCAGTACTTC.

The chain carries TRBV9 and TRBJ2-2; no clear D gene. The CDR3 sequence is 17 residues long. Between the trimmed V and J ends, which lost 1 base and 0 bases, there was a span of 13 bases. The V gene's germline CDR1 is SGDLS and CDR2 YYNGEE. CDR3 in amino acids: CASSVSIGDANTGELFF. The CDR3 DNA follows: TGTGCCAGCAGCGTAAGTATCGGAGACGCGAACACCGGGGAGCTGTTTTTT.

As to this clone: Mismatch with germline at one junction end may stem from a read error. The V gene is TRBV6-4, the J gene TRBJ1-2; 7 bases match TRBD1. The CDR3 runs to 11 residues. Per germline, CDR1 MRHNA and CDR2 SNTAGT. The CDR3 is CASSSGTALLF. In DNA, the CDR3 is TGTGCCAGCAGTTCCGGGACAGCCCTCCTCTTC.

The chain recombines TRBV19 with TRBJ1-4; TRBD1 is a possible D gene (5 bases). The CDR3 contains 14 residues. Germline V gene data show CDR1 as LNHDA and CDR2 as SQIVND (reference sequence). Trimming removed 7 bases from V and 10 bases from J, with 19 bases in between. As DNA, the CDR3 is TGTGCCAGTACCCACAGTGGGGCGTTGAGAAAACTGTTTTTT. Translated, it gives CASTHSGALRKLFF.

This clone has only a few counts. The gene calls are TRBV5-1 and TRBJ1-1, with 11 bases matching TRBD1. CDR1 is SGHRS, CDR2 YFSETQ, per germline. With 4 bases clipped from V and 4 bases from J, the junction kept 3 bases outside the gene matches. This CDR3 region has 14 residues. This CDR3 is CASSRGTGGTEAFF. Written as DNA, the CDR3 is TGCGCCAGCAGCCGAGGGACAGGGGGCACTGAAGCTTTCTTT.

The chain uses TRBV19 and TRBJ2-2; D uncertain. CDR1 is LNHDA and CDR2 is SQIVND in the germline V gene (reference sequence). Trimming left V 3 bases short and J 6 bases short, with 8 bases between. This CDR3 region has 13 residues. Here the CDR3 reads CASSILGSGELFF. The CDR3 DNA sequence: TGTGCCAGTAGTATTTTGGGGTCCGGGGAGCTGTTTTTT.

The chain uses TRBV5-6 and TRBJ1-1; 8 bases fit TRBD1. Trimming took 3 bases from V and 0 from J; bases not matched to a gene: 4. Per the germline V gene, CDR1 is SGHDT and CDR2 is YYEEEE. The CDR3 runs 15 residues. CDR3 loop: CASSWRTGMNTEAFF. Written as DNA, the CDR3 is TGTGCCAGCAGCTGGCGGACAGGGATGAACACTGAAGCTTTCTTT.

The rearrangement uses TRBV9 and TRBJ2-3; D is perhaps TRBD1 (5 bases). CDR3 size: 16 residues. V lost 1 base and J 2 bases, leaving 14 bases between the germline ends. CDR1 is SGDLS and CDR2 is YYNGEE in the germline V gene. CDR3: CASSVRGDLNTDTQYF. CDR3 sequence (DNA): TGTGCCAGCAGCGTAAGGGGTGATCTAAACACAGATACGCAGTATTTT.

The chain employs TRBV4-3 and TRBJ2-4, with D possibly matching TRBD2 (5 bases). The germline V gene has CDR1 LGHNA and CDR2 YSLEER. Trimming cost V 1 base and J 0 bases, with 13 bases left between them. The CDR3 covers 17 residues. CDR3 amino acids: CASSQGDGVLAKNIQYF. Here the CDR3 DNA reads TGCGCCAGCAGCCAAGGAGACGGGGTACTAGCCAAAAACATTCAGTACTTC.

V and J are TRBV11-2 and TRBJ2-2; maybe TRBD2 (6 bases). This CDR3 is built from 17 residues. Trimming pared 4 bases from V and 4 bases from J, leaving 19 bases between. Germline loops: CDR1 SGHAT, CDR2 FQNNGV. The CDR3 bases are TGTGCCAGCAGCTCCCACGGAGGAGGGCCAATCACCGGGGAGCTGTTTTTT. Its translation: CASSSHGGGPITGELFF. The variable domain in full, completed from reference TRBV11-2 and TRBJ2-2, reads EAGVAQSPRYKIIEKRQSVAFWCNPISGHATLYWYQQILGQGPKLLIQFQNNGVVDDSQLPKDRFSAERLKGVDSTLKIQPAKLEDSAVYLCASSSHGGGPITGELFFGEGSRLTVL.

This clone was seen once. The V call is TRBV7-8, the J call TRBJ1-1; D gene uncertain. Deletions cut 3 bases from V and 0 bases from J, with 14 bases between. CDR3 length equals 16 residues. Germline V gene data show CDR1 as SGHVS and CDR2 as FQNEAQ. The CDR3 sequence is CASSFPSGNLNTEAFF. CDR3 DNA sequence: TGTGCCAGCAGCTTTCCTTCGGGGAATTTGAACACTGAAGCTTTCTTT.

The chain employs TRBV29-1 and TRBJ2-1, with D possibly matching TRBD2 (5 bases). V shed 4 bases and J shed 3 bases, with 22 bases lying between them. Per germline, CDR1 SQVTM and CDR2 ANQGSEA. This CDR3 contains 17 residues. The CDR3 reads CSVGRLYGLAVYNEQFF. The CDR3 DNA is TGCAGCGTTGGGCGCCTTTACGGGCTAGCCGTCTACAATGAGCAGTTCTTC.

This clone has just one count. The CDR3 here is CASSGEGASQYF. CDR3 sequence (DNA): TGTGCCAGCAGCGGAGAGGGTGCTTCGCAGTATTTT. The V gene is TRBV9, the J gene TRBJ2-3; TRBD2 is a possible D gene (5 bases). CDR1 is SGDLS, CDR2 YYNGEE, per germline. V was shortened by 3 bases and J by 10 bases, with 12 bases between the two germline ends. The CDR3 has 12 amino acids.

This chain uses TRBV6-6 with TRBJ1-2, with a tentative D call TRBD1 (6 bases). Per the germline V gene, CDR1 is MNHNY and CDR2 is SVGAGI (reference sequence). The V gene lost 5 bases and the J gene lost 2 bases, with 12 bases spanning the gap. There are 14 residues in the CDR3. CDR3 residues: CASSGRQENYGYTF. In nucleotides, the CDR3 is TGTGCCAGCAGTGGGAGACAGGAAAACTATGGCTACACCTTC.